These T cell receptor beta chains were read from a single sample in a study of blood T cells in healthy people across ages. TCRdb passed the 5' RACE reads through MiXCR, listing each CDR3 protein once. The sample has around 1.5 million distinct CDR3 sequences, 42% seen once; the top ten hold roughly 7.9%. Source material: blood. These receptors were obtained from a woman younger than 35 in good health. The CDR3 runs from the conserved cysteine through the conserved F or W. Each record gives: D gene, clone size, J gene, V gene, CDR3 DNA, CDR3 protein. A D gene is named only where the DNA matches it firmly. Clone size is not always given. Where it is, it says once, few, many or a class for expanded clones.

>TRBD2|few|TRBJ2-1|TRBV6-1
TGTGCCAGCAGTGAACTAGCGGTATACAATGAGCAGTTCTTC
CASSELAVYNEQFF
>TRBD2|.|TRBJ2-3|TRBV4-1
TGCGCCAGCAGCCAAGGGGGGGGACTAGCTACAGATACGCAGTATTTT
CASSQGGGLATDTQYF
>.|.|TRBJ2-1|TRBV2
TGTGCCAGCAGTAGATTTTCCGGGACGGATTCCTACAATGAGCAGTTCTTC
CASSRFSGTDSYNEQFF
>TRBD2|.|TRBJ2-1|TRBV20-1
TGCAGTGCTAGAGATCCGGGGGGTCCCGGTGAGCAGTTCTTC
CSARDPGGPGEQFF
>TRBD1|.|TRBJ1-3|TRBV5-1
TGCGCCAGCAGCCGGGGGGGACAGGGTTCTGGAAACACCATATATTTT
CASSRGGQGSGNTIYF
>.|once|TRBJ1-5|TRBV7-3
TGTGCCAGCAGCTTAATGGGGGGGGGAGTTGGCAATCGGCCCCAGCATTTT
CASSLMGGGVGNRPQHF
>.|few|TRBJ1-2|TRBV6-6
TGTGCCAGCGGGAACGTCCGTGGGGCGCCTTATGATGGCTACACCTTC
CASGNVRGAPYDGYTF
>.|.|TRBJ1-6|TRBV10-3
TGTGCCATCAGTGAAGGGGACCAGTCACCCCTCCACTTT
CAISEGDQSPLHF
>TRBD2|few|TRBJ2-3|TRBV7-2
TGTGCCAGCAGCTTAGGGGCCTGGAGTGGCGGGAGGGGCACAGATACGCAGTATTTT
CASSLGAWSGGRGTDTQYF
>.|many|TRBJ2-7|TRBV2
TGTGCCAGCTGCTTAGGGGAAGTAACCTACGAGCAGTACTTC
CASCLGEVTYEQYF
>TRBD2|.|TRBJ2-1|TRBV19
TGTGCCAGTAGTATCCCTACTAGCGCCAATGAGCAGTTCTTC
CASSIPTSANEQFF
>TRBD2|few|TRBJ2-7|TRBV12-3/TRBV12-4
TGTGCCAGCAGCCAGACTAGCGAACAGTACTTC
CASSQTSEQYF
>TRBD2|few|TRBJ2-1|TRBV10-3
TGTGCCATCGCCGAGGGACTACCGAATGAGCAGTTCTTC
CAIAEGLPNEQFF
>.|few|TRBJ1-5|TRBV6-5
TGTGCCAGCAGTCCAATGGGTCTAGGGCAGCCCCAGCATTTT
CASSPMGLGQPQHF
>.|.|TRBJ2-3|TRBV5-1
TGCGCCAGCAGCTATTCTGGGACTGGCCTTTCGGGCACAGATACGCAGTATTTT
CASSYSGTGLSGTDTQYF
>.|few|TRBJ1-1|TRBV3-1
TGTGCCAGCAGCCAACACGGGAACACTGAAGCTTTCTTT
CASSQHGNTEAFF
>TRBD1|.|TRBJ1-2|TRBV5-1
TGCGCCAGCAGCTTGAACGAAGGACAGGGGAGTGGCTACACCTTC
CASSLNEGQGSGYTF
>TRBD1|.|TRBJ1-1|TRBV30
TGTGCCTGGAGTCGGGACAGCGAATTAACAGAAGCTTTCTTT
CAWSRDSELTEAFF
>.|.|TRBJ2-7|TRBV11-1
TGTGCCAGCAGCTTAAACACAGGGTCCCACGAGCAGTACTTC
CASSLNTGSHEQYF
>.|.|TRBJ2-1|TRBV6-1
TGTGCCAGCAGTGAGCTGGGGGTTAATGAGCAGTTCTTC
CASSELGVNEQFF
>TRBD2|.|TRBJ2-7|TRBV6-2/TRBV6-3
TGTGCCAGCAGCGATAGCGGGGGGGGTTCCTACGAGCAGTACTTC
CASSDSGGGSYEQYF
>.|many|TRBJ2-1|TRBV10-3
TGTGCCATCAGTTCCTTCAGCGGAGGGGAACGGGAGCAGTTCTTC
CAISSFSGGEREQFF
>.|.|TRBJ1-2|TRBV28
TGTGCCAGCATACTGCAGAATGGCTATGGCTACACCTTC
CASILQNGYGYTF
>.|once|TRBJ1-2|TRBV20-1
TGCAGTCCTAAGTGCGCCCGCGGCTACACCTTC
CSPKCARGYTF
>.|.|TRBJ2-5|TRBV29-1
TGCAGCTTCCGGGACAGGGAGATCGGGGGGGCCCAGTACTTC
CSFRDREIGGAQYF
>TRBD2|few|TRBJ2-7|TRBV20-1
TGCAGTGCTTCGGGACTAGCGGCTTCCTACGAGCAGTACTTC
CSASGLAASYEQYF
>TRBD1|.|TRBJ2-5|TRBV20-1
TGCAGTGCTCCTGGACAGGGCGAGACCCAGTACTTC
CSAPGQGETQYF
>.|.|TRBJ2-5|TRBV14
TGTGCCAGCAACAGGATCGGGTCGGAGACCCAGTACTTC
CASNRIGSETQYF
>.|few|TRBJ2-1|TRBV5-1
TGCGCCAGCAGCTTGGCCCTGACTAGTATTAACGATGAGCAGTTCTTC
CASSLALTSINDEQFF
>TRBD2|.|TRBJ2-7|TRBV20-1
TGCAGTGCTAGAGCTCAAGGACTAGCGGGAGGGAGCTCCTACAATGAGCAGTACTTC
CSARAQGLAGGSSYNEQYF
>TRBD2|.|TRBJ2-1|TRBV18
TGTGCCAGCTCACCACCAGCGGGACTACACATCCGGTTCTTC
CASSPPAGLHIRFF
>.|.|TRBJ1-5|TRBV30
TGTGCCTGGGCCCCAGGGGCCGCCCCTAATCAGCCCCAGCATTTT
CAWAPGAAPNQPQHF
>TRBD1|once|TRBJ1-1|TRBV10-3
TGTGCCATCAGCCCGGGACAGGGAACTCTGAGTACTGAAGCTTTCTTT
CAISPGQGTLSTEAFF
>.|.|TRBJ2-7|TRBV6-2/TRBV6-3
TGTGCCAGCAGGCGCGACGGGGCAGCCTACGAGCAGTACTTC
CASRRDGAAYEQYF
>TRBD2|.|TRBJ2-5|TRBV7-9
TGTGCCAGCAGCCCAACTAGCGGAAACGGAGAGACCCAGTACTTC
CASSPTSGNGETQYF
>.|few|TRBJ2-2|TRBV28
TGTGCCAGCAGCCGGATGGGGGGCAACACCGGGGAGCTGTTTTTT
CASSRMGGNTGELFF
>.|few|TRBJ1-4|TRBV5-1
TGCGCCAGCAGCCCCGGGGCAACCGATAATGAAAAACTGTTTTTT
CASSPGATDNEKLFF
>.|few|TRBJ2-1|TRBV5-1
TGCGCCAGCAGCTTGGACGGGGCGCTCCCCTACAATGAGCAGTTCTTC
CASSLDGALPYNEQFF
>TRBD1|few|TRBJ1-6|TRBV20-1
TGCAGTAGCACCGGGACAGGGAATTCACCCCTCCACTTT
CSSTGTGNSPLHF
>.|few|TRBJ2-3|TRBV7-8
TGTGCCAGCAGCTTAGCGGGGGCAGGGGCGGGAGATACGCAGTATTTT
CASSLAGAGAGDTQYF
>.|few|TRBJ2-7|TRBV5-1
TGCGCCAGCAGCTTGGAGGTCAAGGGCCTCGAGCAGTACTTC
CASSLEVKGLEQYF
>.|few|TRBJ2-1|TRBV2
TGTGCCAGCAGTGGTGGGACGGCTGGGTTCTTC
CASSGGTAGFF
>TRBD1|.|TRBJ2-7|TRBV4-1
TGCGCCAGCAGCCAGACGGACAGGGGATTCTACGAGCAGTACTTC
CASSQTDRGFYEQYF
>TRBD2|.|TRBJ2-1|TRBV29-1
TGCAGCGTGTGGACTAGCGGAAAGCAGTTCTTC
CSVWTSGKQFF
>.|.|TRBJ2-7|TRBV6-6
TGTGCCACCTGGGCCGGTTACGAGCAGTACTTC
CATWAGYEQYF
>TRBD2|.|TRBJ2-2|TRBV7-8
TGTGCCAGCAGCTTTGAACTAGCGGCGAACACCGGGGAGCTGTTTTTT
CASSFELAANTGELFF
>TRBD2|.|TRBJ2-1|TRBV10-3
TGTGCCATCAGTGAGTCGCCTAGCGGGGGGGCCAATGAGCAGTTCTTC
CAISESPSGGANEQFF
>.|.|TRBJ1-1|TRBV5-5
TGTACCAGCAGCTTGATCGGGGACCCGAACACTGAAGCTTTCTTT
CTSSLIGDPNTEAFF
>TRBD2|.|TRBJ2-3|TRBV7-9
TGTGCCAGCAGCTTAGGGCGAGCGGGAGTAGATACGCAGTATTTT
CASSLGRAGVDTQYF
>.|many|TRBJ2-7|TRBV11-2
TGTGCCAGCAGCTTAGATCGGGTATTTGGCAGGGTACCTATCGAGCAGTACTTC
CASSLDRVFGRVPIEQYF
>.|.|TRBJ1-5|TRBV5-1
TGCGCCAGCAGCCCCGGCAGGGCCGATAGCAATCAGCCCCAGCATTTT
CASSPGRADSNQPQHF
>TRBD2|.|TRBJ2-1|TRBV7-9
TGTGCCAGCAGCTTAGCGGAACTGAGAAGGACTAGCGAGGGGGACGAGCGGTACTTC
CASSLAELRRTSEGDERYF
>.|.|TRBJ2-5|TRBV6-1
TGTGCCAGCAAAAGGGGATGGTACCAAGAGACCCAGTACTTC
CASKRGWYQETQYF
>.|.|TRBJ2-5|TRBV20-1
TGCAGTGCTAGAGGCCCGACCACGCCTTACAATGAGCAGTACTTC
CSARGPTTPYNEQYF
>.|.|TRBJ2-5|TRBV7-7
TGTGCTAGCAGCTCGGCGCTAGGAGAGACCCAGTACTTC
CASSSALGETQYF
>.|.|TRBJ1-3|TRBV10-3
TGTGCCATCAGCCCCCGGGACCTCTCTGGAAACACCATATATTTT
CAISPRDLSGNTIYF
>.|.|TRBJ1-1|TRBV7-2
TGCGCCAGCAGCTTCCAGGCGGGCACTGAAGCTTTCTTT
CASSFQAGTEAFF
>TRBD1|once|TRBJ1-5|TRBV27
TGTGCCAGCAGTAGAGGACAGGACGCGATCAATCAGCCCCAGCATTTT
CASSRGQDAINQPQHF
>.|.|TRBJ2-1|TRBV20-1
TGCAGTGCTAGTCTCCCGACCTACAATGAGCAGTTCTTC
CSASLPTYNEQFF